The rows below give T cell receptor beta chains drawn from one sample of a study of blood T cells in healthy people across ages. In TCRdb, the 5' RACE reads were re-called with MiXCR into one record per CDR3 protein. The sample contains approximately 1.5 million distinct CDR3 sequences, 35% to 45% of which appear only once. The specimen was blood. All receptors come from a woman aged 18-29 years in good health. Both conserved end residues are part of each CDR3. The D gene is left open where the match is weak. Clone size is stated in some rows and not others, as once, few, many or a class when expanded.

abundance: -
d_gene: -
v_gene: TRBV9
j_gene: TRBJ1-1
CDR3nt: TGTGCCAGCAGCCCCAGTGGGGGGATGAACACTGAAGCTTTCTTT
CDR3aa: CASSPSGGMNTEAFF

abundance: -
d_gene: -
v_gene: TRBV4-1
j_gene: TRBJ2-3
CDR3nt: TGCGCCAGCAACCAAACGCAGGGGACAGATACGCAGTATTTT
CDR3aa: CASNQTQGTDTQYF

abundance: -
d_gene: -
v_gene: TRBV7-6
j_gene: TRBJ2-5
CDR3nt: TGTGCCAGCAGCTCAAGGCACAATGAGCAGTACTTC
CDR3aa: CASSSRHNEQYF

abundance: -
d_gene: -
v_gene: TRBV7-2
j_gene: TRBJ2-3
CDR3nt: TGTGCCAGCAGCTCCCTTGTATTCATCTCAGATACGCAGTATTTT
CDR3aa: CASSSLVFISDTQYF

abundance: few
d_gene: -
v_gene: TRBV7-2
j_gene: TRBJ2-7
CDR3nt: TGTGCCAGCAGCTTAATTGCTACCTCCTACGAGCAGTACTTC
CDR3aa: CASSLIATSYEQYF

abundance: -
d_gene: TRBD1
v_gene: TRBV11-2
j_gene: TRBJ1-2
CDR3nt: TGTGCCAGCAGCGGCGACAGGGGGCCAGGCTACACCTTC
CDR3aa: CASSGDRGPGYTF

abundance: few
d_gene: TRBD2
v_gene: TRBV7-2
j_gene: TRBJ2-7
CDR3nt: TGTGCCAGCAGCTTAGTGGGCGGGGGGGTCTCCTACGAGCAGTACTTC
CDR3aa: CASSLVGGGVSYEQYF

abundance: many
d_gene: -
v_gene: TRBV18
j_gene: TRBJ2-5
CDR3nt: TGTGCCAGCAGTCCCCGGGATCAAGAGACCCAGTACTTC
CDR3aa: CASSPRDQETQYF

abundance: few
d_gene: -
v_gene: TRBV6-5
j_gene: TRBJ1-5
CDR3nt: TGTGCCAGCAGTCAAAGACAGGGCAATCAGCCCCAGCATTTT
CDR3aa: CASSQRQGNQPQHF

abundance: few
d_gene: -
v_gene: TRBV29-1
j_gene: TRBJ2-7
CDR3nt: TGCAGCGTTGAAGATCGGGGGACAGCGAGATACGAGCAGTACTTC
CDR3aa: CSVEDRGTARYEQYF

abundance: -
d_gene: -
v_gene: TRBV28
j_gene: TRBJ1-2
CDR3nt: TGTGCCAGCAGCACAACGACAGGTTTGGAGGGCTACACCTTC
CDR3aa: CASSTTTGLEGYTF

abundance: -
d_gene: -
v_gene: TRBV6-2/TRBV6-3
j_gene: TRBJ2-5
CDR3nt: TGTGCCAGCAGTTCCACAGGGATATACCAAGAGACCCAGTACTTC
CDR3aa: CASSSTGIYQETQYF

abundance: -
d_gene: -
v_gene: TRBV12-3/TRBV12-4
j_gene: TRBJ2-3
CDR3nt: TGTGCCAGCAGTATGTGGTACAGTGCCACAGATACGCAGTATTTT
CDR3aa: CASSMWYSATDTQYF

abundance: -
d_gene: -
v_gene: TRBV28
j_gene: TRBJ2-1
CDR3nt: TGTGCCAGCAGTTTATCCCCAGGGGAGCCCTACAATGAGCAGTTCTTC
CDR3aa: CASSLSPGEPYNEQFF

abundance: -
d_gene: TRBD1
v_gene: TRBV28
j_gene: TRBJ1-1
CDR3nt: TGTGCCAGCGGGGACAGGGGGCTGGACACTGAAGCTTTCTTT
CDR3aa: CASGDRGLDTEAFF

abundance: -
d_gene: -
v_gene: TRBV20-1
j_gene: TRBJ2-1
CDR3nt: TGCAGTGCTAGAGAGGTGAATGAGCAGTTCTTC
CDR3aa: CSAREVNEQFF

abundance: -
d_gene: -
v_gene: TRBV27
j_gene: TRBJ2-7
CDR3nt: TGTGCCAGTTATTTCTCCGGGGCAGGGGTTTCCGAGCAGTACTTC
CDR3aa: CASYFSGAGVSEQYF

abundance: once
d_gene: -
v_gene: TRBV29-1
j_gene: TRBJ2-5
CDR3nt: TGCAGCGTTGATCCTCACGCGAGGGTAGGCGAGACCCAGTACTTC
CDR3aa: CSVDPHARVGETQYF

abundance: -
d_gene: -
v_gene: TRBV5-1
j_gene: TRBJ1-3
CDR3nt: TGCGCCAGCAGCCCCGGTGGGGTTTGGGGCTCTGGAAACATCATATATTTT
CDR3aa: CASSPGGVWGSGNIIYF

abundance: -
d_gene: TRBD1
v_gene: TRBV6-5
j_gene: TRBJ1-1
CDR3nt: TGTGCCAGCAGTTACCAGGGGGCCCCTGAAGCTTTCTTT
CDR3aa: CASSYQGAPEAFF

abundance: -
d_gene: -
v_gene: TRBV4-1
j_gene: TRBJ2-2
CDR3nt: TGCGCCAGCAAAACAGCCCTCGGGGACACCGGGGAGCTGTTTTTT
CDR3aa: CASKTALGDTGELFF

abundance: once
d_gene: -
v_gene: TRBV5-1
j_gene: TRBJ2-3
CDR3nt: TGCGCCAGCAGCGTACAGGGGAGGCTTAGTGATACGCAGTATTTT
CDR3aa: CASSVQGRLSDTQYF

abundance: -
d_gene: TRBD2
v_gene: TRBV7-9
j_gene: TRBJ2-7
CDR3nt: TGTGCCAGCAGCTCACTAGCGACGAGGGACGAGCAGTACTTC
CDR3aa: CASSSLATRDEQYF

abundance: -
d_gene: -
v_gene: TRBV2
j_gene: TRBJ1-1
CDR3nt: TGTGCCAGTAGGACGGATCCGAACACTGAAGCTTTCTTT
CDR3aa: CASRTDPNTEAFF

abundance: -
d_gene: TRBD1
v_gene: TRBV27
j_gene: TRBJ1-5
CDR3nt: TGTGCCAGCAGTTCCGCCCCAGGGGGGACCAATCAGCCCCAGCATTTT
CDR3aa: CASSSAPGGTNQPQHF

abundance: few
d_gene: TRBD2
v_gene: TRBV20-1
j_gene: TRBJ2-1
CDR3nt: TGCAGTGCTGGCGGGAGGTCCTACAATGAGCAGTTCTTC
CDR3aa: CSAGGRSYNEQFF

abundance: -
d_gene: -
v_gene: TRBV5-1
j_gene: TRBJ1-2
CDR3nt: TGCGCCAGCAGCTTGGGGTTCTCGGGCTATGGCTACACCTTC
CDR3aa: CASSLGFSGYGYTF

abundance: -
d_gene: -
v_gene: TRBV4-1
j_gene: TRBJ1-1
CDR3nt: TGCGCCAGCAGCCAAGGGGATTTACACACTGAAGCTTTCTTT
CDR3aa: CASSQGDLHTEAFF

abundance: few
d_gene: -
v_gene: TRBV13
j_gene: TRBJ2-1
CDR3nt: TGTGCCAGCAGCTACAGTGACGGGTACAATGAGCAGTTCTTC
CDR3aa: CASSYSDGYNEQFF

abundance: -
d_gene: TRBD2
v_gene: TRBV9
j_gene: TRBJ2-1
CDR3nt: TGTGCCAGCAGTGGACTAGGGAACAATGAGCAGTTCTTC
CDR3aa: CASSGLGNNEQFF

abundance: -
d_gene: -
v_gene: TRBV20-1
j_gene: TRBJ2-1
CDR3nt: TGCAGTGCTACCCGGCGGATCGATGAGCAGTTCTTC
CDR3aa: CSATRRIDEQFF

abundance: -
d_gene: -
v_gene: TRBV20-1
j_gene: TRBJ2-1
CDR3nt: TGCAGTGCTATGCGGAACACCCTGGGCAATGAGCAGTTCTTC
CDR3aa: CSAMRNTLGNEQFF

abundance: few
d_gene: TRBD1
v_gene: TRBV27
j_gene: TRBJ2-7
CDR3nt: TGTGCCAGCAGGGCAACAGGGGGTTCCTACGAGCAGTACTTC
CDR3aa: CASRATGGSYEQYF

abundance: once
d_gene: -
v_gene: TRBV9
j_gene: TRBJ2-3
CDR3nt: TGTGCCAGCAGCGACCGGGGGCAACGCACAGATACGCAGTATTTT
CDR3aa: CASSDRGQRTDTQYF

abundance: -
d_gene: -
v_gene: TRBV7-2
j_gene: TRBJ1-4
CDR3nt: TGTGCCAGCAGCCCCCCCGTGGAACGAGAAAAACTGTTTTTT
CDR3aa: CASSPPVEREKLFF

abundance: -
d_gene: -
v_gene: TRBV7-8
j_gene: TRBJ1-2
CDR3nt: TGTGCCAGCAGCTTTTGGGATCGCTCTCCTAACTATGGCTACACCTTC
CDR3aa: CASSFWDRSPNYGYTF

abundance: -
d_gene: -
v_gene: TRBV4-1
j_gene: TRBJ2-4
CDR3nt: TGCGCCAGCAGCCAGCTGGGGACACCTCAACTAGCCAAAAACATTCAGTACTTC
CDR3aa: CASSQLGTPQLAKNIQYF

abundance: -
d_gene: -
v_gene: TRBV12-3/TRBV12-4
j_gene: TRBJ1-5
CDR3nt: TGTGCCAGCAGTTTCAGGGATCCGCCCCAGCATTTT
CDR3aa: CASSFRDPPQHF

abundance: -
d_gene: TRBD2
v_gene: TRBV27
j_gene: TRBJ2-5
CDR3nt: TGTGCCAGCAGGCGGACTAGTCCCCAAGAGACCCAGTACTTC
CDR3aa: CASRRTSPQETQYF

abundance: few
d_gene: TRBD1
v_gene: TRBV12-3/TRBV12-4
j_gene: TRBJ1-2
CDR3nt: TGTGCCAGTCAGCGGGACAGGGGTCCCTATGGCTACACCTTC
CDR3aa: CASQRDRGPYGYTF

abundance: few
d_gene: TRBD1
v_gene: TRBV4-3
j_gene: TRBJ2-5
CDR3nt: TGCGCCAGCAGCCAAGTGTTAGACAGGGGTCTACAAGAGACCCAGTACTTC
CDR3aa: CASSQVLDRGLQETQYF

abundance: few
d_gene: -
v_gene: TRBV4-3
j_gene: TRBJ1-1
CDR3nt: TGCGCCAGCAGCCAAGCCCCTACCAACACTGAAGCTTTCTTT
CDR3aa: CASSQAPTNTEAFF

abundance: -
d_gene: TRBD1
v_gene: TRBV7-6
j_gene: TRBJ1-5
CDR3nt: TGTGCCAGCAGCCCTGGAGGGGACAGGGCGGATCAGCCCCAGCATTTT
CDR3aa: CASSPGGDRADQPQHF

abundance: -
d_gene: TRBD1
v_gene: TRBV20-1
j_gene: TRBJ2-3
CDR3nt: TGCAGTGCTAGATCGGTCCGGGACAGGAGGTACACAGATACGCAGTATTTT
CDR3aa: CSARSVRDRRYTDTQYF

abundance: -
d_gene: TRBD2
v_gene: TRBV27
j_gene: TRBJ2-1
CDR3nt: TGTGCCAGCAGACTAGCGGGAGTCCTGTTCTTC
CDR3aa: CASRLAGVLFF

abundance: -
d_gene: -
v_gene: TRBV11-2
j_gene: TRBJ2-1
CDR3nt: TGTGCCAGCAGCTTAGCGACTGCCTCCTCCTACAAGGAGCAGTTCTTC
CDR3aa: CASSLATASSYKEQFF

abundance: many
d_gene: -
v_gene: TRBV28
j_gene: TRBJ1-2
CDR3nt: TGTGCCAGCAGTTTGGGTCATGGCTACACCTTC
CDR3aa: CASSLGHGYTF

abundance: few
d_gene: TRBD1
v_gene: TRBV20-1
j_gene: TRBJ1-1
CDR3nt: TGCAGTGCAGGGACAGCGGGGAACACTGAAGCTTTCTTT
CDR3aa: CSAGTAGNTEAFF

abundance: -
d_gene: -
v_gene: TRBV6-2/TRBV6-3
j_gene: TRBJ2-1
CDR3nt: TGTGCCAGCAGTGACCCGGGGACTGGATCCTACAATGAGCAGTTCTTC
CDR3aa: CASSDPGTGSYNEQFF

abundance: many
d_gene: -
v_gene: TRBV18
j_gene: TRBJ2-5
CDR3nt: TGTGCCAGCAGTTCGGGGGAGGAGACCCAGTACTTC
CDR3aa: CASSSGEETQYF

abundance: -
d_gene: TRBD1
v_gene: TRBV5-1
j_gene: TRBJ2-5
CDR3nt: TGCGCCAGCAGCTTAGTACAGGGGCCCGAGACCCAGTACTTC
CDR3aa: CASSLVQGPETQYF

abundance: -
d_gene: -
v_gene: TRBV4-3
j_gene: TRBJ2-5
CDR3nt: TGCGCCAGCAGCCAGGAGGGAAGAGGGACCCAAGAGACCCAGTACTTC
CDR3aa: CASSQEGRGTQETQYF

abundance: -
d_gene: -
v_gene: TRBV3-1
j_gene: TRBJ2-7
CDR3nt: TGTGCCAGCAGCGAGGACATAAGCTACGAGCAGTACTTC
CDR3aa: CASSEDISYEQYF